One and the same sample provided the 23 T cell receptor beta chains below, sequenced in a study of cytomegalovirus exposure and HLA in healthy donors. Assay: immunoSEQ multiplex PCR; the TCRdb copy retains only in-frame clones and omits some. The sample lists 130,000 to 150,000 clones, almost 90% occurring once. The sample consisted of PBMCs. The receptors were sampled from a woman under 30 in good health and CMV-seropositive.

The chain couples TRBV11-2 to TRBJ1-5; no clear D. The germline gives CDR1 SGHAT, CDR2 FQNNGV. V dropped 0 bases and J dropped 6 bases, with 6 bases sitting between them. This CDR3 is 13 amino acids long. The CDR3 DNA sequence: TGTGCCAGCAGCTTAGATGCAGGTCAGCCCCAGCATTTT. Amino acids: CASSLDAGQPQHF.

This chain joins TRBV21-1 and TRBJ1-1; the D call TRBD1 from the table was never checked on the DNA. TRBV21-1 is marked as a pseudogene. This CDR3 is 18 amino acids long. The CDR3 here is CASSKVLTYPRENTEAFF. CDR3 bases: TGTGCCAGCAGCAAAGTTTTGACCTATCCCAGGGAAAATACTGAAGCTTTCTTT.

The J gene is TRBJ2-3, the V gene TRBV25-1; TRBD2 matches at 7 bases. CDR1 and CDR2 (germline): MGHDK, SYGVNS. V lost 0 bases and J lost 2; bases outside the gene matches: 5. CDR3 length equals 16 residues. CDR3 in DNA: TGTGCCAGCAGTGAATATGGGGGGGGGACCACAGATACGCAGTATTTT. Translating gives CASSEYGGGTTDTQYF.

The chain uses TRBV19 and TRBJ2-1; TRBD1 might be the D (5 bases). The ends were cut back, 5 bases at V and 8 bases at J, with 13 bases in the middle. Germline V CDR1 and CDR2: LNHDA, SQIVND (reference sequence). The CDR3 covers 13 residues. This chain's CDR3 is CASSPRQQHEQFF. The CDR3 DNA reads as TGTGCCAGTAGTCCCAGACAGCAACATGAGCAGTTCTTC.

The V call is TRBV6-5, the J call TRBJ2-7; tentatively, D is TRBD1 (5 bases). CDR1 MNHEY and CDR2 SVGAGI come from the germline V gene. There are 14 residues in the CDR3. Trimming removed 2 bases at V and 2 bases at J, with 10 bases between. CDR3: CASSYVGPTYEQYF. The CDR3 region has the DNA TGTGCCAGCAGTTACGTGGGGCCCACCTACGAGCAGTACTTC.

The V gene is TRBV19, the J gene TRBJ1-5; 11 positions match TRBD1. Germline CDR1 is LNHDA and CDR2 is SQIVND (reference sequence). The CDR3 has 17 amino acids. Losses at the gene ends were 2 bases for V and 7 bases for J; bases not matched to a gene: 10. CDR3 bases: TGTGCCAGTAGTATATGGCTGGACAGGGGGCGAGGGCAGCCCCAGCATTTT. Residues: CASSIWLDRGRGQPQHF.

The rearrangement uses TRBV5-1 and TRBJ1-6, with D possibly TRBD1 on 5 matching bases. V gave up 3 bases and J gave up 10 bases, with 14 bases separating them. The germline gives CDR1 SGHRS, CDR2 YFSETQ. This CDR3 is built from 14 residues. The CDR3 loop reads CASSSQGSWSPLHF. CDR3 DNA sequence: TGCGCCAGCAGCTCTCAGGGCTCTTGGTCACCCCTCCACTTT.

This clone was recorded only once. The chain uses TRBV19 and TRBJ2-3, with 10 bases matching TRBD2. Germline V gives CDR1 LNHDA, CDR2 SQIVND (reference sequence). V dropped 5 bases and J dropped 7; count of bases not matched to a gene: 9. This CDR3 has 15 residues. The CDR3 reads CASSPGLAPPHTQYF. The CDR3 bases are TGTGCCAGTAGTCCGGGACTAGCGCCCCCCCATACGCAGTATTTT.

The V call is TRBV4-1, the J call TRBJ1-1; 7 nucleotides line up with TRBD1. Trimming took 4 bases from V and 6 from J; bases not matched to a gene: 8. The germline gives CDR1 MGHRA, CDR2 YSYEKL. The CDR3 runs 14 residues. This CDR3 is CASSRETGLPEAFF. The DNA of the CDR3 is TGCGCCAGCAGCCGAGAGACAGGGTTACCTGAAGCTTTCTTT.

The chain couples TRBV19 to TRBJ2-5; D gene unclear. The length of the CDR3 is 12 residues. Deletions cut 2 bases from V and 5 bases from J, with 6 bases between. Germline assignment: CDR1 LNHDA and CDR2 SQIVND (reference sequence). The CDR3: CASSIPRETQYF. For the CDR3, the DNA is TGTGCCAGTAGTATACCACGGGAGACCCAGTACTTC.

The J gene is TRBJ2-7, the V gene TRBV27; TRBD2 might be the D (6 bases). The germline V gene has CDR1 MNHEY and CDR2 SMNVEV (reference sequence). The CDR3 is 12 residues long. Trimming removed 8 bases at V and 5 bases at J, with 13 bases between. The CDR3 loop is CASALARDEQYF. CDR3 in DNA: TGTGCCAGCGCCCTAGCGAGGGACGAGCAGTACTTC.

The DNA for the CDR3 is TGTGCTAGTGGTTTGTCTTTGGGGGGGGCGGTCACTGAAGCTTTCTTT. Amino acid sequence: CASGLSLGGAVTEAFF. V and J are TRBV12-5 and TRBJ1-1; D might be TRBD1 (6 bases). Germline V gives CDR1 LGHNT, CDR2 FRNRAP. Deletions cut 2 bases from V and 4 bases from J, with 17 bases between. This CDR3 region has 16 residues.

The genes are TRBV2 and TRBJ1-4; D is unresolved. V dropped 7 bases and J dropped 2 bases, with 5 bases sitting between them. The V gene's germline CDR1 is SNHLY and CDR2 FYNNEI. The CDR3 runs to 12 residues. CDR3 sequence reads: CASILTNEKLFF. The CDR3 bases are TGTGCCAGCATCCTCACTAATGAAAAACTGTTTTTT.

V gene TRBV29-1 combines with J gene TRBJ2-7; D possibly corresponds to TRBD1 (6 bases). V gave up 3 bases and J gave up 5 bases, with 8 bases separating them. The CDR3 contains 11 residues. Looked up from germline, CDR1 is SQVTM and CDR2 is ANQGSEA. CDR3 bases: TGCAGCGTTGAGGGGGCGAACGAGCAGTACTTC. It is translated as CSVEGANEQYF.

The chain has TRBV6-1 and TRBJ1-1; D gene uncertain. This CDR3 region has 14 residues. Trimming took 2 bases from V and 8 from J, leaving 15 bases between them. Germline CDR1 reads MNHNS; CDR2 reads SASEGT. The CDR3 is CASSERSKVIEAFF. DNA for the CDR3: TGTGCCAGCAGTGAAAGGAGTAAGGTGATCGAAGCTTTCTTT.

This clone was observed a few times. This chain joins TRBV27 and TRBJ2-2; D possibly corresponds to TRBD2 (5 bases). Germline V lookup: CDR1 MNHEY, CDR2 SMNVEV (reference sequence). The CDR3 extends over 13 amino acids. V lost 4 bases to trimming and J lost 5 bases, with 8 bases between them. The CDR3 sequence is CASSWTATGELFF. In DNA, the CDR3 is TGTGCCAGCAGTTGGACTGCGACCGGGGAGCTGTTTTTT.

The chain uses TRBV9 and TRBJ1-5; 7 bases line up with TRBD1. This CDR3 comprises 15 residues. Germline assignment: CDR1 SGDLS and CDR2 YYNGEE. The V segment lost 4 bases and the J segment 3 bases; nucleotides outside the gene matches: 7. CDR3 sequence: CASSRLGQVNQPQHF. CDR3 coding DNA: TGTGCCAGCAGCCGCCTCGGACAGGTCAATCAGCCCCAGCATTTT.

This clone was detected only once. CDR3 amino acids: CASCFGGTLNTGELFF. CDR3 in DNA: TGCGCCAGCTGTTTCGGGGGTACCTTGAACACCGGGGAGCTGTTTTTT. The chain links TRBV5-1 to TRBJ2-2, with a weak D call TRBD2 (6 bases). Trimming shortened V by 7 bases and J by 1 base, and 17 bases separated the two germline ends. CDR3 length equals 16 residues. In germline, CDR1 is SGHRS, CDR2 YFSETQ. Drawing the rest from reference TRBV5-1 and TRBJ2-2, the complete variable domain is KAGVTQTPRYLIKTRGQQVTLSCSPISGHRSVSWYQQTPGQGLQFLFEYFSETQRNKGNFPGRFSGRQFSNSRSEMNVSTLELGDSALYLCASCFGGTLNTGELFFGEGSRLTVL.

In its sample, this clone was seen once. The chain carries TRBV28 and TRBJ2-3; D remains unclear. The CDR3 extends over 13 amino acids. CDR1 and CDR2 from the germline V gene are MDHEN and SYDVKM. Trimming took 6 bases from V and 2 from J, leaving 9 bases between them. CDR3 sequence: CASSPPYTDTQYF. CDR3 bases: TGTGCCAGCAGCCCTCCTTACACAGATACGCAGTATTTT.

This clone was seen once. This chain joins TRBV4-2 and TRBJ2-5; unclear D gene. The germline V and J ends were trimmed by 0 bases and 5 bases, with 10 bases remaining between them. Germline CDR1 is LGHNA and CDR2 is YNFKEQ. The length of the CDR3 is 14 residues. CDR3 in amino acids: CASSQDLPYETQYF. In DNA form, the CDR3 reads TGTGCCAGCAGCCAAGACCTACCATACGAGACCCAGTACTTC.

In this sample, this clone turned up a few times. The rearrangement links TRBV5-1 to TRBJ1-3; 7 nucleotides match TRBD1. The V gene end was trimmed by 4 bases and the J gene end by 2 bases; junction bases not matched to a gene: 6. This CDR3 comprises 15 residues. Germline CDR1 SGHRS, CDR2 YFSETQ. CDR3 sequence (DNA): TGCGCCAGCAGCCTTAGGGACAGTCCTGGAAACACCATATATTTT. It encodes CASSLRDSPGNTIYF.

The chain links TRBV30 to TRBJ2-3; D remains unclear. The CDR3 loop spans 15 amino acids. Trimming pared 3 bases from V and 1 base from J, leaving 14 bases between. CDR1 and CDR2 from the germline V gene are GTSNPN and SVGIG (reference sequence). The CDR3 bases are TGTGCCTGGAGGCGAGCGAGTACTGGCACAGATACGCAGTATTTT. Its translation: CAWRRASTGTDTQYF.

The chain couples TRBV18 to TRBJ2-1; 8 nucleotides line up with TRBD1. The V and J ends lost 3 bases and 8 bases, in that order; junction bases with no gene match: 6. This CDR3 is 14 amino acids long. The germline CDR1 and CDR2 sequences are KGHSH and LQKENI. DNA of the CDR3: TGTGCCAGCTCACCGGACAGGGCGATTTATGAGCAGTTCTTC. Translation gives CASSPDRAIYEQFF.